A single sample gave rise to the 2 T cell receptor beta chains below, sequenced in a study of cytomegalovirus exposure and HLA in healthy donors. PCR was performed using 60 Vbeta and 13 Jbeta primers. TCRdb's table, derived via immunoSEQ multiplex PCR, lists solely in-frame clones and lacks some. Among 96,000 or so clones listed, 65% to 85% were seen once. The sequenced sample consisted of PBMCs. The receptors shown here come from a female donor in good health and CMV-seropositive.

The V gene is TRBV4-3, the J gene TRBJ2-1; 8 nucleotides align to TRBD1. In germline, CDR1 is LGHNA, CDR2 YSLEER. Trimming took 3 bases from V and 0 from J; bases not matched to a gene: 4. The CDR3 covers 16 residues. CDR3 in amino acids: CASSQATGGSYNEQFF. CDR3 sequence (DNA): TGCGCCAGCAGCCAGGCTACAGGGGGCTCCTACAATGAGCAGTTCTTC.

V and J are TRBV6-1 and TRBJ2-3, with 8 positions matching TRBD1. Germline CDR1 MNHNS, CDR2 SASEGT. CDR3 length: 16 residues. J lost 4 bases, V lost 2 bases, and 8 bases had no gene match. This CDR3 reads CASSETTGGRSDTQYF. The CDR3 DNA follows: TGTGCCAGCAGTGAAACAACAGGGGGAAGGTCAGATACGCAGTATTTT.